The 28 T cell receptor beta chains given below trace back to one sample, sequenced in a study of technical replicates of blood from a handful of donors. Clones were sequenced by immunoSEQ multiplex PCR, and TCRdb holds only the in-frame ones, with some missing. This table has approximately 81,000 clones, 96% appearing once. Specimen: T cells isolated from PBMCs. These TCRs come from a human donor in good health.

CDR3 amino acids: CSSRDRGNPYNEQFF. The CDR3 DNA sequence: TGCAGCAGCCGGGACAGGGGAAATCCCTACAATGAGCAGTTCTTC. The rearrangement links TRBV29-1 to TRBJ2-1, with 10 bases aligning to TRBD1. Germline CDR1 and CDR2: SQVTM and ANQGSEA. The CDR3 extends over 15 amino acids. With V trimmed by 8 bases and J by 2 bases, 9 bases remained unmatched.

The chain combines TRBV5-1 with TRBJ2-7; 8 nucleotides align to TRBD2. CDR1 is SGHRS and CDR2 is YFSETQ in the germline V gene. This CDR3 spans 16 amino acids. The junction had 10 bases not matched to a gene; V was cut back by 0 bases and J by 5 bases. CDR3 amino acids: CASSLVVGLAGNEQYF. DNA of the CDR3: TGCGCCAGCAGCTTGGTGGTAGGGCTAGCGGGTAACGAGCAGTACTTC.

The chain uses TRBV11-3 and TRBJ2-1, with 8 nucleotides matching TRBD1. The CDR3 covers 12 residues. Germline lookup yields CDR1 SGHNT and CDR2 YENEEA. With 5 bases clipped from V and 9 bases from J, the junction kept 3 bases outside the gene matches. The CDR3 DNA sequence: TGTGCCAGCAGCGGAGACAGGGGTGAGCAGTTCTTC. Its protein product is CASSGDRGEQFF.

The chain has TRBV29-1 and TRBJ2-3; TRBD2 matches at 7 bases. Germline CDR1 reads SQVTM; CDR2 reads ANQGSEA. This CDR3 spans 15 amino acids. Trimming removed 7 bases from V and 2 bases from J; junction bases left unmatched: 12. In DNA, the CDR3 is TGCAGCGCCAAAGGTCCGGGAGGACTCACAGATACGCAGTATTTT. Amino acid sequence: CSAKGPGGLTDTQYF.

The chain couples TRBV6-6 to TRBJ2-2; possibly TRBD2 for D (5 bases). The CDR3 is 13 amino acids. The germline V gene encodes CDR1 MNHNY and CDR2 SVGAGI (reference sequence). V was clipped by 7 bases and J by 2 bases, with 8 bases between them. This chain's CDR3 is CASITGNTGELFF. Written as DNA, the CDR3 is TGTGCCAGCATCACGGGAAACACCGGGGAGCTGTTTTTT.

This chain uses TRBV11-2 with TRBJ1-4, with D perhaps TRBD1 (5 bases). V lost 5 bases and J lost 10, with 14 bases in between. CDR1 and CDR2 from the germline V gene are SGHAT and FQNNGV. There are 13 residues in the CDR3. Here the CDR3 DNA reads TGTGCCAGCAGCCCAGGGATGACCGGAAAACTGTTTTTT. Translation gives CASSPGMTGKLFF.

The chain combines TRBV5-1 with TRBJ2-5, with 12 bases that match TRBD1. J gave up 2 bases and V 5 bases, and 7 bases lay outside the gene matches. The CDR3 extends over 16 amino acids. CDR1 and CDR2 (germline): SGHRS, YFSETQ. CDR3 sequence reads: CASRPGDRGLQETQYF. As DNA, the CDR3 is TGCGCCAGCAGACCCGGGGACAGGGGGCTTCAAGAGACCCAGTACTTC.

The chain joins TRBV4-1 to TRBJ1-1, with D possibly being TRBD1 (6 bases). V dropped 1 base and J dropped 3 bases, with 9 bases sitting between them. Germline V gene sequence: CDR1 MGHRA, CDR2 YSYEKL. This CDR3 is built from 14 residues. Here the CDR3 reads CASSQATGYTEAFF. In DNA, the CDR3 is TGCGCCAGCAGCCAAGCAACAGGGTACACTGAAGCTTTCTTT.

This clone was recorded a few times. In DNA, the CDR3 is TGTGCCAGCAGGGCGGGGACAGGAGCTTTCTTT. Translated: CASRAGTGAFF. V and J are TRBV28 and TRBJ1-1, with 8 bases that match TRBD1. Trimming removed 6 bases from V and 10 bases from J; junction bases left unmatched: 4. The germline gives CDR1 MDHEN, CDR2 SYDVKM. The CDR3 length is 11 residues.

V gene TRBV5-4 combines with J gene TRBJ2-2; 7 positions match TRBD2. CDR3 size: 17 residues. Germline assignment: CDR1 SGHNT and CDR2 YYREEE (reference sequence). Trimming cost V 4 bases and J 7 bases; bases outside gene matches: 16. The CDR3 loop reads CASSPGGKRERDGELFF. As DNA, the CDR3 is TGTGCCAGCAGCCCGGGAGGCAAGCGGGAACGGGACGGGGAGCTGTTTTTT.

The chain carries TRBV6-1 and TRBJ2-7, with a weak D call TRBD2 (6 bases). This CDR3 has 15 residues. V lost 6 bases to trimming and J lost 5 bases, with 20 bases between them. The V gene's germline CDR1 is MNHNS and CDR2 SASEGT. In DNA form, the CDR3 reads TGTGCCAGCAGCAACCACGGTCCGGGGGAAAACGAGCAGTACTTC. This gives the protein CASSNHGPGENEQYF.

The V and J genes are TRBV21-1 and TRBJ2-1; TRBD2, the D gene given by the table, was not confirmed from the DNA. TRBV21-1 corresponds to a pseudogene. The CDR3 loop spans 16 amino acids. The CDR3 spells CASSKVVAGGRNEQFF. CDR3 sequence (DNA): TGTGCCAGCAGCAAAGTCGTTGCGGGAGGACGGAATGAGCAGTTCTTC.

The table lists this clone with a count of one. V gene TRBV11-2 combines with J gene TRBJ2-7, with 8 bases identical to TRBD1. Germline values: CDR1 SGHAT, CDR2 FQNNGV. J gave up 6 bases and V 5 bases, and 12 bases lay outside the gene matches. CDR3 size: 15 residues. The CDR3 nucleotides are TGTGCCAGCAGCCCTCAGGCCACAGGGGGACCCGAGCAGTACTTC. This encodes CASSPQATGGPEQYF.

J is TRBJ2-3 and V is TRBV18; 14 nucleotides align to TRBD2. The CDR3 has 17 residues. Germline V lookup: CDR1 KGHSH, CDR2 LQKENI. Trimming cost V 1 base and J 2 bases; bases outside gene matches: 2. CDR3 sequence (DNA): TGTGCCAGCTCACCACGGACTAGCGGGGGGCCCACAGATACGCAGTATTTT. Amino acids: CASSPRTSGGPTDTQYF.

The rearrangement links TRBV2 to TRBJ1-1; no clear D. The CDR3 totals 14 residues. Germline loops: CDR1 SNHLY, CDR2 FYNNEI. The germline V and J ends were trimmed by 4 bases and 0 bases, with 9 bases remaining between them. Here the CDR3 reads CASSGPQVNTEAFF. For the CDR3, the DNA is TGTGCCAGCAGTGGTCCCCAGGTGAACACTGAAGCTTTCTTT.

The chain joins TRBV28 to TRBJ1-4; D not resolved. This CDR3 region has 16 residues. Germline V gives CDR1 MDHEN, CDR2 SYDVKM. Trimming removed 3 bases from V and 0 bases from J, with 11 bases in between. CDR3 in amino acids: CASSFNRGPTNEKLFF. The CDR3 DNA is TGTGCCAGCAGTTTTAATCGGGGTCCAACTAATGAAAAACTGTTTTTT.

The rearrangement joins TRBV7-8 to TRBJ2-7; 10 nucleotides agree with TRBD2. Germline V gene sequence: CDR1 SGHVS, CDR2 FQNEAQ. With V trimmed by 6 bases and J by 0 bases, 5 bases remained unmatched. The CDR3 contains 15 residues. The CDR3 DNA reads TGTGCCAGCAGACAAGGACTAGCGGCCTCCTACGAGCAGTACTTC. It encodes CASRQGLAASYEQYF.

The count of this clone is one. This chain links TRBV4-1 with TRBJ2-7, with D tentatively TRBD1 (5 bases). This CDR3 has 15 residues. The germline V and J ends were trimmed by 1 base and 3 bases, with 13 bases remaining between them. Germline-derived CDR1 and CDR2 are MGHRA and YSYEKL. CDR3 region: CASSQGEDTSYEQYF. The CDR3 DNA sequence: TGCGCCAGCAGCCAAGGCGAGGACACGAGCTACGAGCAGTACTTC.

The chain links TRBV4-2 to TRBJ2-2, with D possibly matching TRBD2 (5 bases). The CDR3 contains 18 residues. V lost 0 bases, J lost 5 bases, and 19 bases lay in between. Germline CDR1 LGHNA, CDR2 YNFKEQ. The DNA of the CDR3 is TGTGCCAGCAGCCAAGACAATTCCGGAGGACCCTCGACCGGGGAGCTGTTTTTT. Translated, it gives CASSQDNSGGPSTGELFF.

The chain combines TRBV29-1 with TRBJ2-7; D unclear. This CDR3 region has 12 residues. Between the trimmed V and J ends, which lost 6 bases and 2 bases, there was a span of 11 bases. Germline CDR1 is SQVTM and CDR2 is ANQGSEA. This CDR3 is CSVRDFPYEQYF. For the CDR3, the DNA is TGCAGCGTCCGTGACTTTCCCTACGAGCAGTACTTC.

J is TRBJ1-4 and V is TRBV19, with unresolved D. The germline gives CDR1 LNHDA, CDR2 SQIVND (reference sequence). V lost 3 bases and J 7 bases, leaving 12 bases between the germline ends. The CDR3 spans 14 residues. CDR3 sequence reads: CASSISWGGEKLFF. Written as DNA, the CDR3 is TGTGCCAGTAGTATCTCGTGGGGAGGTGAAAAACTGTTTTTT.

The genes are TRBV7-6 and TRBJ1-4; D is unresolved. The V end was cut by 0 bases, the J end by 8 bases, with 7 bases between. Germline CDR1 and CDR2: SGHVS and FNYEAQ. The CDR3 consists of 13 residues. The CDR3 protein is CASSLAPREKLFF. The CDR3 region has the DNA TGTGCCAGCAGCTTAGCTCCTAGGGAAAAACTGTTTTTT. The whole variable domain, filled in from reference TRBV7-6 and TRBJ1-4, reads GAGVSQSPRYKVTKRGQDVALRCDPISGHVSLYWYRQALGQGPEFLTYFNYEAQQDKSGLPNDRFSAERPEGSISTLTIQRTEQRDSAMYRCASSLAPREKLFFGSGTQLSVL.

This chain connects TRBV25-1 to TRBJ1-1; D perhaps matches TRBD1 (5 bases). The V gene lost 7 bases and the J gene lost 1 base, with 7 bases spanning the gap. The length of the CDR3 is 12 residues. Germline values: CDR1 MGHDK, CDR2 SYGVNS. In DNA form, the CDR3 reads TGTGCCAGCACCGGACAGAACACTGAAGCTTTCTTT. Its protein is CASTGQNTEAFF.

The CDR3 DNA is TGTGCCAGCAGTCGATCCGGGACTAGCGTGACCCAGTACTTC. As protein: CASSRSGTSVTQYF. The chain couples TRBV28 to TRBJ2-5; 10 bases are shared with TRBD2. This CDR3 contains 14 residues. Germline values: CDR1 MDHEN, CDR2 SYDVKM. The V and J ends lost 5 bases and 7 bases, in that order; junction bases with no gene match: 7.

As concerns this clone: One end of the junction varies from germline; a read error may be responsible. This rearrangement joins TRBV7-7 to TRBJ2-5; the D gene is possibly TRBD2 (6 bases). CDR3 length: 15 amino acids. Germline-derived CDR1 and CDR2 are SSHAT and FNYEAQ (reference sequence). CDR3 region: CASSLAAGTVETQYF. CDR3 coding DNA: TGTGCTAGCAGCTTAGCGGCGGGGACCGTAGAGACCCAGTACTTC.

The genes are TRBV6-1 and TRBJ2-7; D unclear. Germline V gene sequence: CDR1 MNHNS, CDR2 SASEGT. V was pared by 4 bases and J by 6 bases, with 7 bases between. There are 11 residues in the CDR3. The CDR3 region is CASSVSIEQYF. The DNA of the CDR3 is TGTGCCAGCAGTGTCTCTATCGAGCAGTACTTC.

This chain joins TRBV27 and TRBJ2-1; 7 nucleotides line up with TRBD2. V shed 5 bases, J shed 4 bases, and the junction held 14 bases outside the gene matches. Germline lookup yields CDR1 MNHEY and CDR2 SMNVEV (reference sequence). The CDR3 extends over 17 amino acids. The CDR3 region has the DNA TGTGCCAGCAGTGCCACCGGGGGGTCCCTCATTTACAATGAGCAGTTCTTC. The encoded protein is CASSATGGSLIYNEQFF.

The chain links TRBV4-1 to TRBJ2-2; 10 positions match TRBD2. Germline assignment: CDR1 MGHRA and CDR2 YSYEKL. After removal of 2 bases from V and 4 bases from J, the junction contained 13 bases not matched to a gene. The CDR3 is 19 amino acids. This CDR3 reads CASSQRLAGESAGTGELFF. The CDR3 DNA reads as TGCGCCAGCAGCCAAAGGCTAGCGGGAGAGTCCGCAGGCACCGGGGAGCTGTTTTTT.